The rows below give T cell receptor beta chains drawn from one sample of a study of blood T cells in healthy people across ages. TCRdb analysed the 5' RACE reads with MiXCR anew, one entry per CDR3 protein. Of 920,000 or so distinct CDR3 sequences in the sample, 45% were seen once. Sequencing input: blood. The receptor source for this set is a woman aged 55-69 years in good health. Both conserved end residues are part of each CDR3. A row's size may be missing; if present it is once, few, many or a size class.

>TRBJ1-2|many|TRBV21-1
CASSKEGREPQGSNGYTF
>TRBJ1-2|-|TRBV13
CASSRYMDREGYTF
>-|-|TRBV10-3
CAISETSGRARYEQYF
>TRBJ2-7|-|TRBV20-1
CSASPPSSYNEQYF
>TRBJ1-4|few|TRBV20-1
CSATSWTGSPEKLFF
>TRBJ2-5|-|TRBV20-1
CSARREETQYF
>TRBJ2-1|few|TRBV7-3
CASSPDGGARRNEQFF
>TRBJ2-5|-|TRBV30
CAWSGGPTSSYGQYF
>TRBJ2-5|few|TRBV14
CASSQDLGAETQYF
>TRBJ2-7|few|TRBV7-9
CASGSVGVGGQYF
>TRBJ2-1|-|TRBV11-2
CASTGGTRGDNEQFF
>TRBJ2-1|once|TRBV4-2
CASSDLAHEQFF
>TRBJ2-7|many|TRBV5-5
CASSLERGTYEQYF
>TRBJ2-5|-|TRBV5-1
CASSFPEETLYF
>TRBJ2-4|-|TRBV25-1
CASSAYTGVKNIQYF
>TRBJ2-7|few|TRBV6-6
CAILFPHYEQYF
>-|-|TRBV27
CASSKHSYEQYF
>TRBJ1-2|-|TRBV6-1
CASSEAWSTDGYTF
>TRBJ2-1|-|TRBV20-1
CSASSGTFYNEQFF
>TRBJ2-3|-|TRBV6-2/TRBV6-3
CASSYGVLAGLLADTQYF
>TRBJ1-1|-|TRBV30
CAWSVGLPEAFF
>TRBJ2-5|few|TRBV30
CAWSVRETQYF
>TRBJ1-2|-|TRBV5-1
CASSLEIAGGAGYGYTF
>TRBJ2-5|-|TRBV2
CASSSGEETQYF
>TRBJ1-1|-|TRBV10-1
CASSDQQGMNTEAFF
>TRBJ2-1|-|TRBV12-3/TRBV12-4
CASRYMSSYNEQFF
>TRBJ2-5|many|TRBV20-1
CSAAPNPGGSSQETQYF